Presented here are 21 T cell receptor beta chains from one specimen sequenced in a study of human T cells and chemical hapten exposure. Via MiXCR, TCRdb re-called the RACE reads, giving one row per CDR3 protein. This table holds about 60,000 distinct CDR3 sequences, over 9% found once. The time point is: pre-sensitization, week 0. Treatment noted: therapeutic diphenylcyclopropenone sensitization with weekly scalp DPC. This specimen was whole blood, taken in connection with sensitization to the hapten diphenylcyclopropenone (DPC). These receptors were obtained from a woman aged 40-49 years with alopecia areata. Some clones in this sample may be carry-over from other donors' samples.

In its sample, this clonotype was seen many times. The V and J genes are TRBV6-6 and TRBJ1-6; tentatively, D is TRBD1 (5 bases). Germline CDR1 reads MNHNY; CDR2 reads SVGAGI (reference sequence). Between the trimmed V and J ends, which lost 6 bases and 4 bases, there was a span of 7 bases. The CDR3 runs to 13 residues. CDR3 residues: CASRGTYNSPLHF. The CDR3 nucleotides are TGTGCCAGCAGGGGGACGTATAATTCACCCCTCCACTTT.

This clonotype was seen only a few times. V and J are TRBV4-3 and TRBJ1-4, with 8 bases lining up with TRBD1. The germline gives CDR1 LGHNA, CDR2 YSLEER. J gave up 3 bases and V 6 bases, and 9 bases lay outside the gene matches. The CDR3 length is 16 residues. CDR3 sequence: CASSSDARGPNEKLFF. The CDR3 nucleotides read TGCGCCAGCAGTTCTGATGCCAGGGGGCCTAATGAAAAACTGTTTTTT.

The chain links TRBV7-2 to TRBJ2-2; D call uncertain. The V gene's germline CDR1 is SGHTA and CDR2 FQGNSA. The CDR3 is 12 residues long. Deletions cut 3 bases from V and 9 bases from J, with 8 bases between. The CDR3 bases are TGTGCCAGCAGCTTGATTACGAGGGAGCTGTTTTTT. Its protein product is CASSLITRELFF.

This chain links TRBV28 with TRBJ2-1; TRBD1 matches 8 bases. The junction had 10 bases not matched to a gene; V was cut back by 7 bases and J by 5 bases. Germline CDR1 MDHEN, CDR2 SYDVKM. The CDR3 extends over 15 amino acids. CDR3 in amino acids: CASTIAGTGNNEQFF. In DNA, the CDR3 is TGTGCCAGCACCATAGCCGGGACAGGTAACAATGAGCAGTTCTTC.

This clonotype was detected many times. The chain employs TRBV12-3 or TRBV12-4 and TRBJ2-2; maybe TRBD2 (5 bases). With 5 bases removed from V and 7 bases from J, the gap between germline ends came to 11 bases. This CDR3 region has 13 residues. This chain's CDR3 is CASSPSGLGELFF. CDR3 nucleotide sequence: TGTGCCAGCAGTCCCAGCGGACTCGGGGAGCTGTTTTTT.

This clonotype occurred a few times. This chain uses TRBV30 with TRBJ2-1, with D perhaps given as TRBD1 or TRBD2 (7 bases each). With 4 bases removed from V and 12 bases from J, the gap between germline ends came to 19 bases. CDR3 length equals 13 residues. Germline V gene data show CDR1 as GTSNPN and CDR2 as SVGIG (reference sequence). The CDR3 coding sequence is TGTGCCTGGACCTCTACAGGGGAGGGTGGGCAGTTCTTC. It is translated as CAWTSTGEGGQFF.

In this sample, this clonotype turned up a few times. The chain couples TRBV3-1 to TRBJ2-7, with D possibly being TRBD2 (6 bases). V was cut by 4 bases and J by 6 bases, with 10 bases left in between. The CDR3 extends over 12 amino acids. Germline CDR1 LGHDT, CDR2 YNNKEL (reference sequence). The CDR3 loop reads CASSRSEGEQYF. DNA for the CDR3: TGTGCCAGCAGCCGCTCGGAGGGCGAGCAGTACTTC.

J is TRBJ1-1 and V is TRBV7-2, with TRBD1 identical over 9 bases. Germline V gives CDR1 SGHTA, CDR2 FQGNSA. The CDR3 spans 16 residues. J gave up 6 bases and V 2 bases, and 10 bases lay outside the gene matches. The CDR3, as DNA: TGTGCCAGCAGCTTAAGTCCCGGACAGGGGCTAGCTGAAGCTTTCTTT. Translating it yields CASSLSPGQGLAEAFF. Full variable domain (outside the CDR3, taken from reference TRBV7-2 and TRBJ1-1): GAGVSQSPSNKVTEKGKDVELRCDPISGHTALYWYRQSLGQGLEFLIYFQGNSAPDKSGLPSDRFSAERTGGSVSTLTIQRTQQEDSAVYLCASSLSPGQGLAEAFFGQGTRLTVV.

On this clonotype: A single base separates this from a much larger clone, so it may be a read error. The CDR3, as DNA: TGTGCCAGCAGTTTTCGGGGAGGCTACACCTTC. Translated, it gives CASSFRGGYTF. This rearrangement joins TRBV28 to TRBJ1-2; D gene unclear. Trimming shortened V by 3 bases and J by 8 bases, and 7 bases separated the two germline ends. This CDR3 contains 11 residues. Germline V lookup: CDR1 MDHEN, CDR2 SYDVKM.

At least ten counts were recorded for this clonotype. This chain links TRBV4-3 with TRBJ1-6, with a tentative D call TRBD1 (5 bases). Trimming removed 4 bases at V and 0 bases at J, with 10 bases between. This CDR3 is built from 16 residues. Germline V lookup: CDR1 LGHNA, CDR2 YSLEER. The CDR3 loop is CASSPRQSSYNSPLHF. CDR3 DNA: TGCGCCAGCAGCCCACGACAGAGCTCCTATAATTCACCCCTCCACTTT.

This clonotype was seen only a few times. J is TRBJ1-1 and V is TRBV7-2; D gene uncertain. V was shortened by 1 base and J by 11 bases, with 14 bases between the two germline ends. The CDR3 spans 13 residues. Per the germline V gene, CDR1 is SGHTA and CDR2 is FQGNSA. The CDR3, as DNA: TGTGCCAGCAGCTTAGATGGACGAGCAGATGCTTTCTTT. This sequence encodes CASSLDGRADAFF.

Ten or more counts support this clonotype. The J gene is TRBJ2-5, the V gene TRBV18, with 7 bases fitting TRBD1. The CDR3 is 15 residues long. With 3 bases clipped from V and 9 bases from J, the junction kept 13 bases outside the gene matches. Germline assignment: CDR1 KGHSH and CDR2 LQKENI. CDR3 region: CASSPPTRMQGAQYF. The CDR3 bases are TGTGCCAGCTCACCCCCGACGAGGATGCAGGGGGCCCAGTACTTC. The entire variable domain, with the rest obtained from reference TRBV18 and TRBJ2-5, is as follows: NAGVMQNPRHLVRRRGQEARLRCSPMKGHSHVYWYRQLPEEGLKFMVYLQKENIIDESGMPKERFSAEFPKEGPSILRIQQVVRGDSAAYFCASSPPTRMQGAQYFGPGTRLLVL.

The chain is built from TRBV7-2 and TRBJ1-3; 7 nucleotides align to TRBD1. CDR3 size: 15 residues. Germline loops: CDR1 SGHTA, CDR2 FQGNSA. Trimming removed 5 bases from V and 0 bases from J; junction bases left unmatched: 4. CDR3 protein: CASSRDSSSGNTIYF. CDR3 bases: TGTGCCAGCAGCCGGGACAGCTCCTCTGGAAACACCATATATTTT.

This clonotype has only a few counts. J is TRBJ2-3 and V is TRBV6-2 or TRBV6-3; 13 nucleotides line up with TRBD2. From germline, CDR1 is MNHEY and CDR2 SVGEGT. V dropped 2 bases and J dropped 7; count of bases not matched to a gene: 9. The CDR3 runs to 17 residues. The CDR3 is CASSYRLAGGLQNTQYF. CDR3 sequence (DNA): TGTGCCAGCAGTTACCGACTAGCGGGAGGACTTCAAAATACGCAGTATTTT.

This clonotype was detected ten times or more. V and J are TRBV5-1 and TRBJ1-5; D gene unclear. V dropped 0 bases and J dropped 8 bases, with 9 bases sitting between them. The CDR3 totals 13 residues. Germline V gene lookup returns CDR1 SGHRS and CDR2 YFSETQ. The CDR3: CASSLVPEEPQHF. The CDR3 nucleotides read TGCGCCAGCAGCTTGGTTCCAGAGGAGCCCCAGCATTTT.

CDR3 DNA: TGTGCCAGCAGCCGCGGGACTAGCGGGAGGGCCCGCACAGATACGCAGTATTTT. The encoded protein is CASSRGTSGRARTDTQYF. This chain uses TRBV11-2 with TRBJ2-3, with TRBD2 identical over 16 bases. The J segment lost 1 base and the V segment lost 5 bases, leaving 6 bases of the junction unmatched. This CDR3 is 18 amino acids long. CDR1 and CDR2 (germline): SGHAT, FQNNGV.

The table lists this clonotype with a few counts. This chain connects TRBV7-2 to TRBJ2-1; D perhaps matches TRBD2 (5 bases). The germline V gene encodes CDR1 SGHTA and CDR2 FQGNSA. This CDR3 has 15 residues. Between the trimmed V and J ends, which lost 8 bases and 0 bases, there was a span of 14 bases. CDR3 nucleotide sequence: TGTGCCAGCGGCCCGCCGGGGAGCTCCTACAATGAGCAGTTCTTC. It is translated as CASGPPGSSYNEQFF.

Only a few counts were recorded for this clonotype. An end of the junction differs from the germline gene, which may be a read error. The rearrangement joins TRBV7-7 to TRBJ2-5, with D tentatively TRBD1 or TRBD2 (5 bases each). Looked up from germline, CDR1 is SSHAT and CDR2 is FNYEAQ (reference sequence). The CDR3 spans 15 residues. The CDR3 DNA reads TGTGCTAGCAGCCCGGACACCGGGGCTGGGGAGACCCAGTACTTC. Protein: CASSPDTGAGETQYF. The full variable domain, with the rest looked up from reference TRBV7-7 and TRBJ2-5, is GAGVSQSPRYKVTKRGQDVTLRCDPISSHATLYWYQQALGQGPEFLTYFNYEAQPDKSGLPSDRFSAERPEGSISTLTIQRTEQRDSAMYRCASSPDTGAGETQYFGPGTRLLVL.

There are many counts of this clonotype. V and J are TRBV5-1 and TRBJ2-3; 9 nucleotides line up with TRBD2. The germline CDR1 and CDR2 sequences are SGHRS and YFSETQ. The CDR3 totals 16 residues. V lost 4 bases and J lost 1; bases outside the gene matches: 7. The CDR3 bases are TGCGCCAGCAGCGGGAGACTAGCGGATCGCACAGATACGCAGTATTTT. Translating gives CASSGRLADRTDTQYF.

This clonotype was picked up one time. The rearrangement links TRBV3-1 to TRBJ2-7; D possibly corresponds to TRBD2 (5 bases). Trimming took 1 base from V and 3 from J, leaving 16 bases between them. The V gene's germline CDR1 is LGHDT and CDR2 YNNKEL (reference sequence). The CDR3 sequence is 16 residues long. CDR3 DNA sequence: TGTGCCAGCAGCCAAGGTCTCCGGACTGGGGACTACGAGCAGTACTTC. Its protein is CASSQGLRTGDYEQYF.

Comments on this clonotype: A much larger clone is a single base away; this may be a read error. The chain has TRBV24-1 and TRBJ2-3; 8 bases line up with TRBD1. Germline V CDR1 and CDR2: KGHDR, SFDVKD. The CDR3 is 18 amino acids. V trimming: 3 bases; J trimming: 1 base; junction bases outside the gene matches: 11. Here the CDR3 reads CATSDPGRGLHRTDTQYF. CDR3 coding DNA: TGTGCCACCAGTGATCCGGGCAGGGGGCTACACCGCACAGATACGCAGTATTTT.